Listed below are T cell receptor beta chains from one sample, sequenced in a study of blood T cell repertoires in COVID-19. Measured with immunoSEQ multiplex PCR; TCRdb has only the in-frame clones, and not every one. This sample yields about 50,000 clones, of which more than 70% are seen a single time; under 6% belongs to the top ten. Sequenced: peripheral blood. These receptor sequences come from a woman aged 60-75 years with acute or convalescent COVID-19. The CDR3 runs from the conserved cysteine through the conserved F or W. D genes are given only for firm matches. The size entry is marked missing in some rows and otherwise reads once, few, many or a size class.

D gene	clone size	V gene	J gene	CDR3 DNA	CDR3 protein
TRBD1	.	TRBV3-1/TRBV3-2	TRBJ2-7	TGTGCCAGCTCGGGACAGGGGGAGCAGTACTTC	CASSGQGEQYF
.	.	TRBV9	TRBJ2-4	TGTGCCAGCAGCGTCGGGGTCGGGGCCAAAAACATTCAGTACTTC	CASSVGVGAKNIQYF
TRBD1	few	TRBV27	TRBJ1-5	TGTGCCAGCAGTTTGGAGGGGGCTATAGGCAATCAGCCCCAGCATTTT	CASSLEGAIGNQPQHF
TRBD2	.	TRBV6-1	TRBJ2-7	TGTGCCAGCAGTGAAACCCTCTTAGCGGGAGGGCTACACGAGCAGTACTTC	CASSETLLAGGLHEQYF
.	.	TRBV7-3	TRBJ1-1	TGTGCCAGCAGCTTAGGGGGGGACACTGAAGCTTTCTTT	CASSLGGDTEAFF
TRBD2	once	TRBV18	TRBJ2-5	TGTGCCAGCTCACCACGGGTCGGGGGGTACCAAGAGACCCAGTACTTC	CASSPRVGGYQETQYF
.	.	TRBV9	TRBJ2-3	TGTGCCAGCAGCGCCCGGGACTGGATCACAGATACGCAGTATTTT	CASSARDWITDTQYF
TRBD1	.	TRBV12-5	TRBJ1-1	TGTGCTAGTGGTTTAGAAAGACAGGGACTGAACACTGAAGCTTTCTTT	CASGLERQGLNTEAFF
.	few	TRBV30	TRBJ1-1	TGTGCCTGGACCGTCATCGAGGCTTTCTTT	CAWTVIEAFF
.	.	TRBV11-1	TRBJ2-1	TGTGCCAGCAGCTTAGGTCGGGGGGCAATGGGGTTCTTC	CASSLGRGAMGFF
TRBD1	once	TRBV18	TRBJ1-1	TGTGCCAGCTCGCGTTCCTCGGGACAGCTAAACACTGAAGCTTTCTTT	CASSRSSGQLNTEAFF
TRBD1	.	TRBV27	TRBJ1-4	TGTGCCAGCAGTTTAGGGGACAGGGGTGAAAAACTGTTTTTT	CASSLGDRGEKLFF
.	.	TRBV11-2	TRBJ1-1	TGTGCCAGCAGCCCCGGCGGCACTGAAGCTTTCTTT	CASSPGGTEAFF
.	.	TRBV18	TRBJ1-2	TGTGCCAGCTCACCCTTGACAGAGGATGGCTACACCTTC	CASSPLTEDGYTF
TRBD1	.	TRBV29-1	TRBJ1-2	TGCAGCGCCTGGACAGGGGAGGGCTATGGCTACACCTTC	CSAWTGEGYGYTF
.	once	TRBV6-5	TRBJ1-6	TGTGCCAGCAGATCAGGGATTGCCGATAATTCACCCCTCCACTTT	CASRSGIADNSPLHF
.	.	TRBV19	TRBJ1-2	TGTGCCAGTAGTAAGGCAGGCACGAACTATGGCTACACCTTC	CASSKAGTNYGYTF
.	.	TRBV7-8	TRBJ2-2	TGTGCCAGCAGCCTCCCGACAGGAAACACCGGGGAGCTGTTTTTT	CASSLPTGNTGELFF
TRBD2	.	TRBV10-3	TRBJ2-7	TGTGCCATCAGTGACCTAGCGGGAGGGCCTAGGGACGAGCAGTACTTC	CAISDLAGGPRDEQYF
.	.	TRBV13	TRBJ2-2	TGTGCCAGCAGCTTAGGAGGGAGCACCGGGGAGCTGTTTTTT	CASSLGGSTGELFF
.	.	TRBV16	TRBJ1-2	TGTGCCAGCAGCCATGACAAAAACTATGGCTACACCTTC	CASSHDKNYGYTF
.	few	TRBV19	TRBJ1-5	TGTGCCAGTAGTATCGCAGGGGTGGATCAGCCCCAGCATTTT	CASSIAGVDQPQHF
.	few	TRBV4-1	TRBJ1-2	TGCGCCAGCAGCCAAGATTCTGGGCGGGCGGGCTACACCTTC	CASSQDSGRAGYTF
.	.	TRBV7-2	TRBJ2-7	TGTGCCAGCAGCTTAGAGCCCCTACAGGTGGGGGAGCAGTACTTC	CASSLEPLQVGEQYF
.	.	TRBV4-2	TRBJ2-2	TGTGCCAGCAGCCAAGAATCGGAGTACACCGGGGAGCTGTTTTTT	CASSQESEYTGELFF
.	.	TRBV10-3	TRBJ1-3	TGTGCCATCAGTGCCCCCGGGGAGAGGGGAAACACCATATATTTT	CAISAPGERGNTIYF
.	.	TRBV25-1	TRBJ1-6	TGTGCCAGCAGTGGTGGAGGGTGGGGTGCACCCCTCCACTTT	CASSGGGWGAPLHF
.	.	TRBV29-1	TRBJ1-2	TGCAGCGTTGTTAGTAGCTATGGCTACACCTTC	CSVVSSYGYTF
TRBD2	.	TRBV3-1/TRBV3-2	TRBJ2-1	TGTGCCAGCAGCCCCGGACTAGTCAATTACAATGAGCAGTTCTTC	CASSPGLVNYNEQFF
.	.	TRBV7-6	TRBJ2-7	TGTGCCAGCAGCTTATGGGCGGGAAGCGTATACGAGCAGTACTTC	CASSLWAGSVYEQYF
TRBD2	once	TRBV6-2/TRBV6-3	TRBJ2-5	TGTGCCAGCAGTTACTTCCCGGGACTAGCGGGACAAGAGACCCAGTACTTC	CASSYFPGLAGQETQYF
TRBD1	few	TRBV27	TRBJ1-6	TGTGCCAGCAGTTTCTCTGGACAGGGGGCGCGAAAGGCGAATTCACCCCTCCACTTT	CASSFSGQGARKANSPLHF
TRBD1	.	TRBV19	TRBJ2-5	TGTGCCAGTAGTATAGGAGGGACAGGGGGCCAGGAGACCCAGTACTTC	CASSIGGTGGQETQYF
.	once	TRBV3-1/TRBV3-2	TRBJ2-5	TGTGCCAGCAGCCAAGGGCGGGGGCCCCAAGAGACCCAGTACTTC	CASSQGRGPQETQYF
TRBD1	once	TRBV15	TRBJ1-4	TGTGCCACCAGCAGAGGACAGGGTGGAAAACTGTTTTTT	CATSRGQGGKLFF
.	.	TRBV11-3	TRBJ1-2	TGTGCCAGCAGCTTACCCCAGGTATGCTATGGCTACACCTTC	CASSLPQVCYGYTF
.	.	TRBV6-5	TRBJ1-2	TGTGCCAGCAGACCCCCCTCAGGGTTCAGCGGCTACACCTTC	CASRPPSGFSGYTF
TRBD1	.	TRBV4-3	TRBJ1-5	TGCGCCAGCAGCCAAGAAGGGGGACAGAACAATCAGCCCCAGCATTTT	CASSQEGGQNNQPQHF
TRBD1	.	TRBV5-6	TRBJ1-2	TGTGCCAGCAGCCCCCGGCAGGGACAGAACTATGGCTACACCTTC	CASSPRQGQNYGYTF
.	once	TRBV7-8	TRBJ2-1	TGTGCCAGCAGCCGGGAGCGGCCCAATGAGCAGTTCTTC	CASSRERPNEQFF
.	.	TRBV30	TRBJ1-6	TGTGCCTGGAAACAGGGAAATTCACCCCTCCACTTT	CAWKQGNSPLHF
TRBD1	.	TRBV2	TRBJ2-2	TGTGCCAGCAGACGGGACAGTAACACCGGGGAGCTGTTTTTT	CASRRDSNTGELFF
.	.	TRBV5-1	TRBJ2-2	TGCGCCAGCAGTCCCGCGGAGGGGATGAACACCGGGGAGCTGTTTTTT	CASSPAEGMNTGELFF
TRBD1	.	TRBV30	TRBJ1-6	TGTGCCTGGGGACAGGCGGATTCACCCCTCCACTTT	CAWGQADSPLHF
.	.	TRBV6-1	TRBJ1-1	TGTGCCAGCAGTGAATTCGACAGCTTGAACACTGAAGCTTTCTTT	CASSEFDSLNTEAFF
.	.	TRBV30	TRBJ2-7	TGTGCCTGCACCCCCGGAGGGATAGGCGAGCAGTACTTC	CACTPGGIGEQYF
TRBD1	.	TRBV5-4	TRBJ1-2	TGTGCCAGCAGCCGACGGGACAGGGATAACTATGGCTACACCTTC	CASSRRDRDNYGYTF
.	.	TRBV11-2	TRBJ1-1	TGTGCCAGCAGCTTAGTGTCCCGGACTGAAGCTTTCTTT	CASSLVSRTEAFF
TRBD1	.	TRBV27	TRBJ1-6	TGTGCCAGCAGCCGGACAGGGGGGCCATGGGGGTCCCATTCACCCCTCCACTTT	CASSRTGGPWGSHSPLHF
TRBD2	.	TRBV13	TRBJ2-1	TGTGCCAGCAGCTCAGGACTAGCGGGGAACAATGAGCAGTTCTTC	CASSSGLAGNNEQFF
TRBD1	few	TRBV29-1	TRBJ1-1	TGCAGCGTTGAGTTGTCGAGAGGGGGCTTCACTGAAGCTTTCTTT	CSVELSRGGFTEAFF
TRBD2	.	TRBV12-3/TRBV12-4	TRBJ2-1	TGTGCCAGCAGTTTGGGAGGGGTCAATGAGCAGTTCTTC	CASSLGGVNEQFF
TRBD2	.	TRBV2	TRBJ2-2	TGTGCCAGCAGTGTGGGGGCGGGAGGAACCGGGGAGCTGTTTTTT	CASSVGAGGTGELFF
.	.	TRBV19	TRBJ2-1	TGTGCCAGTACCTCGAGGCAGCGGAGCTCCTACAATGAGCAGTTCTTC	CASTSRQRSSYNEQFF